The 20 T cell receptor beta chains below all came from one sample that was sequenced in a study of early T cells in non-severe SARS-CoV-2 infection. A single record per CDR3 protein comes from TCRdb applying MiXCR to the 5' RACE reads. Among 30,000 to 45,000 distinct CDR3 sequences, roughly 9.7% were seen once, and the ten largest hold 9% to 15%. The specimen was whole blood. These receptor sequences come from an adult who was a healthcare worker with PCR-confirmed SARS-CoV-2 infection or an uninfected control (not recorded which).

This clonotype was seen repeatedly, ten times or more. This chain connects TRBV9 to TRBJ1-1; D unclear. CDR1 is SGDLS, CDR2 YYNGEE, per germline. V was cut by 2 bases and J by 1 base, with 6 bases left in between. The CDR3 loop spans 13 amino acids. CDR3 residues: CASSVSPNTEAFF. The CDR3 nucleotides are TGTGCCAGCAGCGTTTCACCGAACACTGAAGCTTTCTTT.

The J gene is TRBJ2-7, the V gene TRBV2; D tentatively reads TRBD1 or TRBD2 (5 bases each). The germline V and J ends were trimmed by 1 base and 2 bases, with 12 bases remaining between them. The germline CDR1 and CDR2 sequences are SNHLY and FYNNEI. This CDR3 contains 15 residues. This CDR3 reads CASSEERGATYEQYF. In DNA form, the CDR3 reads TGTGCCAGCAGTGAAGAAAGGGGAGCGACCTACGAGCAGTACTTC.

The chain couples TRBV7-8 to TRBJ2-3; TRBD1 is a possible D gene (6 bases). The CDR3 is 12 residues long. Germline lookup yields CDR1 SGHVS and CDR2 FQNEAQ. V gave up 5 bases and J gave up 7 bases, with 10 bases separating them. The CDR3 nucleotides read TGTGCCAGCAGCCTAGGGGGAAATACGCAGTATTTT. Protein: CASSLGGNTQYF.

This clonotype was counted many times. The chain links TRBV19 to TRBJ2-7; D not resolved. Germline V gene sequence: CDR1 LNHDA, CDR2 SQIVND (reference sequence). V gave up 5 bases and J gave up 0 bases, with 5 bases separating them. This CDR3 spans 12 amino acids. The CDR3 protein is CASSLLSYEQYF. CDR3 bases: TGTGCCAGTAGTCTACTCTCCTACGAGCAGTACTTC.

This clonotype was observed a few times. CDR3 coding DNA: TGTGCCAGCAGTGAAAGAAAGCGGGGGGCCACAGATACGCAGTATTTT. It is translated as CASSERKRGATDTQYF. The rearrangement uses TRBV6-1 and TRBJ2-3; TRBD2 matches at 9 bases. Germline V CDR1 and CDR2: MNHNS, SASEGT. The CDR3 sequence is 16 residues long. J gave up 2 bases and V 2 bases, and 5 bases lay outside the gene matches.

The chain has TRBV28 and TRBJ1-4; 8 bases line up with TRBD1. CDR1 MDHEN and CDR2 SYDVKM come from the germline V gene. The CDR3 runs to 13 residues. V lost 10 bases and J lost 7; bases outside the gene matches: 8. The CDR3 sequence is CATRDRSGEKLFF. For the CDR3, the DNA is TGTGCCACCCGGGACAGGTCGGGTGAAAAACTGTTTTTT.

The sample holds many counts of this clonotype. The chain carries TRBV5-4 and TRBJ1-2; D call uncertain. The CDR3 has 14 residues. The germline V gene encodes CDR1 SGHNT and CDR2 YYREEE (reference sequence). V gave up 4 bases and J gave up 6 bases, with 16 bases separating them. CDR3 DNA: TGTGCCAGCAGCCGTATGATTTCTAATCATGGCTACACCTTC. Encoded protein: CASSRMISNHGYTF.

Notes on this clonotype: It may be a read error: a sequence one base away is much more abundant. The rearrangement joins TRBV7-2 to TRBJ2-1, with D perhaps TRBD1 (7 bases). The CDR3 consists of 18 residues. Germline V gene sequence: CDR1 SGHTA, CDR2 FQGNSA. V was trimmed by 4 bases and J by 7 bases, leaving 26 bases between them. CDR3 nucleotides: TGTGCCAGCAGCTACAGGTCTAGCAGGGGGGCGGTGTTGAATGAGCAGTTCTTC. This codes for CASSYRSSRGAVLNEQFF.

This clonotype has only a few counts. This chain uses TRBV20-1 with TRBJ1-2; 8 nucleotides agree with TRBD1. The CDR3 runs to 12 residues. Germline-derived CDR1 and CDR2 are DFQATT and SNEGSKA (reference sequence). With 5 bases clipped from V and 8 bases from J, the junction kept 7 bases outside the gene matches. The CDR3 loop is CSASQGAYGYTF. Written as DNA, the CDR3 is TGCAGTGCTTCTCAGGGGGCGTACGGCTACACCTTC.

This clonotype was picked up many times. This chain uses TRBV20-1 with TRBJ2-3; TRBD2 matches at 12 bases. The ends lost 1 base at V and 5 bases at J; junction bases unmatched: 7. CDR1 DFQATT and CDR2 SNEGSKA come from the germline V gene (reference sequence). The CDR3 totals 16 residues. The CDR3 loop reads CSARGRLAGVRDTQYF. The CDR3 DNA follows: TGCAGTGCTAGAGGCCGACTAGCGGGGGTGAGAGATACGCAGTATTTT.

This clonotype was seen ten or more times. The genes are TRBV29-1 and TRBJ2-2; weak D call: TRBD1 (5 bases). Per the germline V gene, CDR1 is SQVTM and CDR2 is ANQGSEA. This CDR3 contains 14 residues. V lost 4 bases to trimming and J lost 2 bases, with 11 bases between them. The CDR3 spells CSVGREYNTGELFF. CDR3 nucleotide sequence: TGCAGCGTTGGCAGGGAATATAACACCGGGGAGCTGTTTTTT.

The genes are TRBV14 and TRBJ2-4; D remains ambiguous. The V and J ends lost 1 base and 7 bases respectively, with 8 bases between them. This CDR3 has 13 amino acids. Germline assignment: CDR1 SGHDN and CDR2 FVKESK. CDR3 amino acids: CASSQVVGNIQYF. DNA for the CDR3: TGTGCCAGCAGCCAAGTCGTAGGGAACATTCAGTACTTC.

This clonotype has at least ten counts. The chain combines TRBV6-6 with TRBJ1-5; D not resolved. From germline, CDR1 is MNHNY and CDR2 SVGAGI (reference sequence). V was cut by 4 bases and J by 4 bases, with 11 bases left in between. The CDR3 spans 14 residues. The CDR3 coding sequence is TGTGCCAGCAGTTCTACCAATTCAAATCAGCCCCAGCATTTT. Translation: CASSSTNSNQPQHF.

Many counts were recorded for this clonotype. V is TRBV18 and J is TRBJ1-2, with a tentative D call TRBD1 (5 bases). CDR1 and CDR2 from the germline V gene are KGHSH and LQKENI. V was trimmed by 2 bases and J by 5 bases, leaving 12 bases between them. The CDR3 sequence is 14 residues long. The CDR3 is CASSPSGDLYGYTF. DNA for the CDR3: TGTGCCAGCTCACCATCGGGGGACCTATATGGCTACACCTTC. Supplemented by reference TRBV18 and TRBJ1-2, the full variable domain reads NAGVMQNPRHLVRRRGQEARLRCSPMKGHSHVYWYRQLPEEGLKFMVYLQKENIIDESGMPKERFSAEFPKEGPSILRIQQVVRGDSAAYFCASSPSGDLYGYTFGSGTRLTVV.

This clonotype has a count of ten or more. The chain employs TRBV7-2 and TRBJ2-3; weak D call: TRBD2 (6 bases). Germline CDR1 reads SGHTA; CDR2 reads FQGNSA. The CDR3 extends over 13 amino acids. Trimming left V 3 bases short and J 3 bases short, with 7 bases between. This chain's CDR3 is CASSFGGTDTQYF. The DNA for the CDR3 is TGTGCCAGCAGCTTTGGAGGGACAGATACGCAGTATTTT.

This clonotype showed up just a few times. The rearrangement links TRBV6-4 to TRBJ2-3; 10 bases fit TRBD2. The junction had 3 bases not matched to a gene; V was cut back by 5 bases and J by 4 bases. Germline lookup yields CDR1 MRHNA and CDR2 SNTAGT. The CDR3 loop spans 14 amino acids. CDR3 coding DNA: TGTGCCAGCAGTACCGGGACTAGCGCAGATACGCAGTATTTT. Translating it yields CASSTGTSADTQYF.

This clonotype was detected ten times or more. V and J are TRBV7-8 and TRBJ1-1; D remains unclear. Trimming took off 5 bases at V and 1 base at J, with 8 bases between the two ends. Germline CDR1 is SGHVS and CDR2 is FQNEAQ. This CDR3 contains 13 residues. The CDR3 protein is CASSVDENTEAFF. The CDR3, as DNA: TGTGCCAGCAGCGTTGACGAGAACACTGAAGCTTTCTTT.

This clonotype is deemed medium-sized. This chain uses TRBV20-1 with TRBJ2-5, with D unclear. This CDR3 has 11 residues. Germline V gene data show CDR1 as DFQATT and CDR2 as SNEGSKA (reference sequence). Here the CDR3 reads CSALHQETQYF. The CDR3 DNA is TGCAGCGCTCTCCACCAAGAGACCCAGTACTTC.

The chain employs TRBV20-1 and TRBJ1-1, with a weak D call TRBD1 (6 bases). The ends were cut back, 3 bases at V and 4 bases at J, with 9 bases in the middle. This CDR3 has 12 residues. The germline V gene has CDR1 DFQATT and CDR2 SNEGSKA (reference sequence). CDR3 DNA: TGCAGTGCTAGCCGACAGGCCACTGAAGCTTTCTTT. It translates to CSASRQATEAFF.

This clonotype has only a few counts. V usage is TRBV28 and J usage is TRBJ2-5; weak D call: TRBD2 (6 bases). The germline CDR1 and CDR2 sequences are MDHEN and SYDVKM. This CDR3 region has 11 residues. The CDR3 sequence: CVTGLQETQYF. The CDR3 bases are TGTGTTACGGGACTCCAAGAGACCCAGTACTTC.